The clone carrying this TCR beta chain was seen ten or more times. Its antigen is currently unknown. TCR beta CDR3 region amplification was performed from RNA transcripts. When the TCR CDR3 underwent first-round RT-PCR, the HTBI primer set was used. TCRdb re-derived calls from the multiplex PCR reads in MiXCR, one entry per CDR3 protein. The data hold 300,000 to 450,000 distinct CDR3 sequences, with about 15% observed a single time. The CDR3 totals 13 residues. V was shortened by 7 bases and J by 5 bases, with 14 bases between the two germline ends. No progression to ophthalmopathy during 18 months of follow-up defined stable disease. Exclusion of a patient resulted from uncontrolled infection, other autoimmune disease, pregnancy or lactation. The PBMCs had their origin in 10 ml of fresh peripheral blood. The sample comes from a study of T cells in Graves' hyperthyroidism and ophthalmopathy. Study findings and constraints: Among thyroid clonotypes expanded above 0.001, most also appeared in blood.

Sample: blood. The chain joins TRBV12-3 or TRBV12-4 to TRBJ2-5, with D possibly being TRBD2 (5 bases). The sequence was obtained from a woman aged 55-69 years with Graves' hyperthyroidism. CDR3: CASKLNGIETQYF. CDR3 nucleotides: TGTGCCAGCAAATTAAACGGGATTGAGACCCAGTACTTC.